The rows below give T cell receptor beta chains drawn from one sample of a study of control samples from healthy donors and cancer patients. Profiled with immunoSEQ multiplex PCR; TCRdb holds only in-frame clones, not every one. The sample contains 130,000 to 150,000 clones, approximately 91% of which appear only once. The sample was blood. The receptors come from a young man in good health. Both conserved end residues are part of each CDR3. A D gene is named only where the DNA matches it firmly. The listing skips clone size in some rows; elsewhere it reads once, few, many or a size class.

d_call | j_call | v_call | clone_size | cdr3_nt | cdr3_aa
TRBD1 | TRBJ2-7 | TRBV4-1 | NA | TGCGCCAGCAGCCAACAGGACAGGGGGGGGATCTACGAGCAGTACTTC | CASSQQDRGGIYEQYF
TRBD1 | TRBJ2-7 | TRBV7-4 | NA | TGTGCCAGCGGACGGGACAGGGGTTGGGAGCAGTACTTC | CASGRDRGWEQYF
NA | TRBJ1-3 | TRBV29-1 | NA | TGCAGCGTTGCCCTTCTGGTCTCTGGAAACACCATATATTTT | CSVALLVSGNTIYF
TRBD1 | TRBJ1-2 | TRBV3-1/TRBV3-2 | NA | TGTGCCAGCAGCCAAGATAGGGCGGACAGGGTACACTTC | CASSQDRADRVHF
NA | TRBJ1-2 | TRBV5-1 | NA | TGCGCCAGCAGCTTGGGTGCGGGAACCTCTAACTATGGCTACACCTTC | CASSLGAGTSNYGYTF
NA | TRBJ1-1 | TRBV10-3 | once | TGTGCCATCAGTGGGGGCCTGGGGAGCACTGAAGCTTTCTTT | CAISGGLGSTEAFF
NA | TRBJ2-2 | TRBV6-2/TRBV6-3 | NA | TGTGCCAGCAGCCCACTGATCCGGGGCGGCACCGGGGAGCTGTTTTTT | CASSPLIRGGTGELFF
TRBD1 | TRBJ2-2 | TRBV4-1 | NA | TGCGCCAGCAGCCAAGATCGGGGACAGGCTGACACCGGGGAGCTGTTTTTT | CASSQDRGQADTGELFF
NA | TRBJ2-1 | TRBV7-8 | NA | TGTGCCAGCAGCCCCAGGGAATACAATGAGCAGTTCTTC | CASSPREYNEQFF
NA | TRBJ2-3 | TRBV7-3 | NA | TGTGCCAGCAGCTTACAGTCGGGGGTAACAGATACGCAGTATTTT | CASSLQSGVTDTQYF
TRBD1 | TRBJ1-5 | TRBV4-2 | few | TGTGCCAGCAGCCAGAGCGCGGACAGGGCGTATTACGATCAGCCCCAGCATTTT | CASSQSADRAYYDQPQHF
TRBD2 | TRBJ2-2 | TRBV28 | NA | TGTGCCAGCAGGACTAGCGGGGGGTGGAACACCGGGGAGCTGTTTTTT | CASRTSGGWNTGELFF
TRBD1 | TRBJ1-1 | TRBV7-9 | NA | TGTGCCAGCAGCTTGGGGGTCGGGACAGGGTACAGTCGGACTGAAGCTTTCTTT | CASSLGVGTGYSRTEAFF
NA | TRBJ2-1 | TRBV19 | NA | TGTGCCAGTAGTATAGATACCGGCACAGCCTACAATGAGCAGTTCTTC | CASSIDTGTAYNEQFF
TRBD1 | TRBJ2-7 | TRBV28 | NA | TGTGCCAGCAGTTTTCCCGACAGGGCCTCCTCCTACGAGCAGTACTTC | CASSFPDRASSYEQYF
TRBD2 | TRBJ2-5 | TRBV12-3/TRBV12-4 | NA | TGTGCCAGCAGGGGAGGGCAAGAGACCCAGTACTTC | CASRGGQETQYF
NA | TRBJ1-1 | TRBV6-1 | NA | TGTGCCAGCAGTGAAGGGGGGATGAACACTGAAGCTTTCTTT | CASSEGGMNTEAFF
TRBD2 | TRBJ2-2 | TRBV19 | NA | TGTGCCAGTAGTCCTAGCGGGAGCCTCGGTGGCGGGGAGCTGTTTTTT | CASSPSGSLGGGELFF
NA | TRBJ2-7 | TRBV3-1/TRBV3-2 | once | TGTGCCAGCAGCCAGGAACAGGGGGGGTACGAGCAGTACTTC | CASSQEQGGYEQYF
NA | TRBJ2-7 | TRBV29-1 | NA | TGCAGCGTAGGGTCCTCCTACGAGCAGTACTTC | CSVGSSYEQYF
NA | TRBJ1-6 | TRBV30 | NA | TGTGCCTGGAGTGTACCAGCAGGGAGGTCAAGTTCACCCCTCCACTTT | CAWSVPAGRSSSPLHF
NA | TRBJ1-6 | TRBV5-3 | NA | TGTGCCAGAAGCTTGGAAAGGGGAGGGGAGGATGATTCACCCCTCCACTTT | CARSLERGGEDDSPLHF
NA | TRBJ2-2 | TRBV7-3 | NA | TGTGCCAGCAGCTCTAGCAGCGGGGAGCTGTTTTTT | CASSSSSGELFF
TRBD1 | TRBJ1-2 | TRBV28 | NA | TGTGCCAGCAGGACAGGGGGATCGGGCTATGGCTACACCTTC | CASRTGGSGYGYTF
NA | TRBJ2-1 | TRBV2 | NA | TGTGCCACCGAAAGATGGAGTGAGCAGTTCTTC | CATERWSEQFF
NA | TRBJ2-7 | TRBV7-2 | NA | TGTGCCAGCAGCTTAGAGTGGGTAGGCGACGAGCAGTACTTC | CASSLEWVGDEQYF
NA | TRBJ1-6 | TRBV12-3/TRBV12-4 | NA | TGTGCCAGCAGTTTGGAGACACCACCCCTCCACTTT | CASSLETPPLHF
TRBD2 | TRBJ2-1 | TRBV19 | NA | TGTGCCAGTAGTATAGGGGGACTAGCGGGTTACAATGAGCAGTTCTTC | CASSIGGLAGYNEQFF
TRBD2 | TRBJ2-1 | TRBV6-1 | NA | TGTGCCAGCAGTGACGGACTAGCGGGGGACAATGAGCAGTTCTTC | CASSDGLAGDNEQFF
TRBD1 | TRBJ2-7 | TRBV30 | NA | TGTGCCTGGAGTTCGGCAGGGGGAGACGAGCAGTACTTC | CAWSSAGGDEQYF
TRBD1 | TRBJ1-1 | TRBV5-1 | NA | TGCGCCAGCAGCCCGGGACAGGGGATGGGCGCTGAAGCTTTCTTT | CASSPGQGMGAEAFF
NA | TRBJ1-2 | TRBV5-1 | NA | TGCGCCAGCAGCGTCGGGCAGGGTATACACTATGGCTACACCTTC | CASSVGQGIHYGYTF
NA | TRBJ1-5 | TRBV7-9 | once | TGTGCCAGCAGCTTAGACTTCCAGAATCAGCCCCAGCATTTT | CASSLDFQNQPQHF
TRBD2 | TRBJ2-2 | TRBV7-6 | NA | TGTGCCAGCAGCTTAGAGGGACTAGCGGGGGCGGCCACCGGGGAGCTGTTTTTT | CASSLEGLAGAATGELFF
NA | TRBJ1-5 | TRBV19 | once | TGTGCCAGTAGTATAGGAGGCAGAGTAAGGCAGCCCCAGCATTTT | CASSIGGRVRQPQHF
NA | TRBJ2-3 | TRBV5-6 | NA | TGTGCCAGCAGCTTGGGTCCTACCACAGATACGCAGTATTTT | CASSLGPTTDTQYF
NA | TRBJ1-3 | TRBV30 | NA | TGTGCCTGGAGTGCTGGGAGGGACCGGGACACCATATATTTT | CAWSAGRDRDTIYF
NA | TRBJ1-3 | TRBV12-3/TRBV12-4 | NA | TGTGCCAGCAGGGTGAGCTCTGGAAACACCATATATTTT | CASRVSSGNTIYF
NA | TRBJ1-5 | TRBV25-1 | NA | TGTGCCAGCAGTGCGGGGGGCAATCAGCCCCAGCATTTT | CASSAGGNQPQHF
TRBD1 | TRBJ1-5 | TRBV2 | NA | TGTGCCAGCCGGAGACAGGGAGGTCAGCCCCAGCATTTT | CASRRQGGQPQHF
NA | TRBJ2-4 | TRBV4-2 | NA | TGTGCCAGCAGCCAAGATGACCGGGAAGGAAACATTCAGTACTTC | CASSQDDREGNIQYF
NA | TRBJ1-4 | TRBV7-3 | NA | TGTGCCAGCAGCTTAGTCAGGGGAAATAGTAATGAAAAACTGTTTTTT | CASSLVRGNSNEKLFF
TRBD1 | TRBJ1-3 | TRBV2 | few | TGTGCCAGCAGGGCCGGGACAGCAGGAAACACCATATATTTT | CASRAGTAGNTIYF
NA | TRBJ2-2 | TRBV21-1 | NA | TGTGCCAGCAGCAAACGTGAAAAGGGGGCGCCCACCGGGGAGCTGTTTTTT | CASSKREKGAPTGELFF
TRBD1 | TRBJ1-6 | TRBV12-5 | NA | TGTGCTAGTGGTTCCCGTTCGGGACAGTATAATTCACCCCTCCACTTT | CASGSRSGQYNSPLHF
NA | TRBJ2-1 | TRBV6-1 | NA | TGTGCCAGCAGTGAACGTGGACAACTCAATGAGCAGTTCTTC | CASSERGQLNEQFF
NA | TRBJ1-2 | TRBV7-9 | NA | TGTGCCAGCAGCCAACTGGCGGGCGGGAACAGATACTATGGCTACACCTTC | CASSQLAGGNRYYGYTF
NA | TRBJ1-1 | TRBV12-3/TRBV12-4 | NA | TGTGCCAGCGGAGGCAGGGCCGGAAGTGAAGCTTTCTTT | CASGGRAGSEAFF
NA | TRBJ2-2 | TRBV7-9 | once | TGTGCCAGCAGCCCCGCCCAGGGTGGGGACACCGGGGAGCTGTTTTTT | CASSPAQGGDTGELFF
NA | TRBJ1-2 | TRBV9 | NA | TGTGCCAGCAGCGTAGGGACGGGAATCTATGGCTACACCTTC | CASSVGTGIYGYTF
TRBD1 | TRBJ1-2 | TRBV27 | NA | TGTGCCAGCAGCGGACAGGGGATAAATGGCTACACCTTC | CASSGQGINGYTF